What follows are 18 T cell receptor beta chains derived from one specimen sequenced in a study of spatial heterogeneity in lung cancer. Time point noted: sample taken at primary tumor resection. TCRdb analysed the 5' RACE reads with MiXCR anew, one entry per CDR3 protein. The sample lists tens of thousands of distinct CDR3 sequences; around 5.2% were seen once. The source was PBMCs, collected at surgery. These TCRs come from a female donor with early-stage non-small cell lung cancer.

This clonotype occurred many times. The chain recombines TRBV12-3 or TRBV12-4 with TRBJ2-1; the D gene is possibly TRBD1 (6 bases). Deletions cut 5 bases from V and 10 bases from J, with 15 bases between. The CDR3 sequence is 13 residues long. The CDR3, as DNA: TGTGCCAGCAGTCCCCAACTAGGGGGAGAGCAGTTCTTC. The encoded protein is CASSPQLGGEQFF.

This clonotype has a count of ten or more. The V gene is TRBV4-2, the J gene TRBJ2-1; 11 bases line up with TRBD2. V was pared by 3 bases and J by 4 bases, with 5 bases of the junction left unmatched. The V gene's germline CDR1 is LGHNA and CDR2 YNFKEQ. CDR3 size: 16 residues. In DNA, the CDR3 is TGTGCCAGCAGCCAGGTAGCGGGGGGGCGGTACAATGAGCAGTTCTTC. Translation: CASSQVAGGRYNEQFF.

This clonotype has at least ten counts. The genes are TRBV10-2 and TRBJ1-6; TRBD1 is a possible D gene (5 bases). Germline loops: CDR1 WSHSY, CDR2 SAAADI. V gave up 10 bases and J gave up 10 bases, with 14 bases separating them. The CDR3 is made up of 12 amino acids. The CDR3 DNA reads as TGCGCCACCCAGGGTGGGCAATCACCCCTCCACTTT. This sequence encodes CATQGGQSPLHF.

Judged by abundance, this clonotype is medium-sized (0.01 to 0.1%). V and J are TRBV5-1 and TRBJ1-6; weak D call: TRBD1 (5 bases). The CDR3 runs 17 residues. Trimming removed 0 bases at V and 10 bases at J, with 20 bases between. Germline-derived CDR1 and CDR2 are SGHRS and YFSETQ. The CDR3 bases are TGCGCCAGCAGCTTGGAGGGTACCCGGCAGGGTGGATCACCCCTCCACTTT. Translated, it gives CASSLEGTRQGGSPLHF.

This clonotype occurred many times. V and J are TRBV4-3 and TRBJ2-5; TRBD2 agrees at 11 bases. The CDR3 covers 16 residues. CDR1 and CDR2 (germline): LGHNA, YSLEER. Losses at the gene ends were 4 bases for V and 1 base for J; bases not matched to a gene: 5. The CDR3 bases are TGCGCCAGCAGCCTGGGACTAGCGGACTCCCAAGAGACCCAGTACTTC. The encoded protein is CASSLGLADSQETQYF.

This clonotype occurred a few times. In nucleotides, the CDR3 is TGTGCCAGCAGTTTTCAGTGGGGGAACACTGAAGCTTTCTTT. Translated: CASSFQWGNTEAFF. The rearrangement joins TRBV27 to TRBJ1-1; D is ambiguous. Between the trimmed V and J ends, which lost 3 bases and 1 base, there was a span of 9 bases. CDR3 length: 14 residues. Germline V CDR1 and CDR2: MNHEY, SMNVEV (reference sequence).

This clonotype was counted ten times or more. The chain is built from TRBV28 and TRBJ2-3, with 8 bases aligning to TRBD2. Germline V gives CDR1 MDHEN, CDR2 SYDVKM. The CDR3 contains 15 residues. J gave up 1 base and V 0 bases, and 0 bases lay outside the gene matches. CDR3 sequence reads: CASSLWTSGTDTQYF. As DNA, the CDR3 is TGTGCCAGCAGTTTATGGACTAGCGGCACAGATACGCAGTATTTT.

The chain carries TRBV14 and TRBJ1-1, with D perhaps TRBD1 (6 bases). V lost 4 bases and J lost 6, with 18 bases in between. CDR1 SGHDN and CDR2 FVKESK come from the germline V gene. The CDR3 is 15 residues long. Here the CDR3 reads CASSLGRGRRPEAFF. CDR3 nucleotide sequence: TGTGCCAGCAGCCTCGGACGGGGGCGCCGTCCTGAAGCTTTCTTT.

This clonotype was found many times. The rearrangement joins TRBV5-1 to TRBJ1-1, with D uncertain. The CDR3 contains 13 residues. Trimming left V 2 bases short and J 7 bases short, with 12 bases between. Per the germline V gene, CDR1 is SGHRS and CDR2 is YFSETQ. The DNA of the CDR3 is TGCGCCAGCAGCTTCAGCCCTGACCTTGAAGCTTTCTTT. This sequence encodes CASSFSPDLEAFF.

This clonotype was counted at least ten times. The rearrangement uses TRBV4-1 and TRBJ2-7; 9 nucleotides agree with TRBD2. With 0 bases clipped from V and 4 bases from J, the junction kept 7 bases outside the gene matches. CDR3 length: 16 amino acids. Germline V gives CDR1 MGHRA, CDR2 YSYEKL. The CDR3 region is CASSQDPLAGRYEQYF. The CDR3, as DNA: TGCGCCAGCAGCCAAGACCCGCTAGCGGGGAGGTACGAGCAGTACTTC.

Many counts were recorded for this clonotype. This sequence joins TRBV28 and TRBJ1-6; D gene uncertain. This CDR3 has 13 amino acids. From germline, CDR1 is MDHEN and CDR2 SYDVKM. V lost 6 bases and J 5 bases, leaving 8 bases between the germline ends. The CDR3 region has the DNA TGTGCCAGCAGAGTGAACCATAATTCACCCCTCCACTTT. Protein sequence: CASRVNHNSPLHF.

This clonotype was picked up many times. The chain combines TRBV2 with TRBJ2-7, with D uncertain. The V gene lost 2 bases and the J gene lost 4 bases, with 15 bases spanning the gap. In germline, CDR1 is SNHLY, CDR2 FYNNEI. The CDR3 contains 15 residues. The CDR3 DNA is TGTGCCAGCAGTGAATTACGTCGGCAGCTATACGAGCAGTACTTC. This encodes CASSELRRQLYEQYF. The complete variable domain, with remaining parts taken from reference TRBV2 and TRBJ2-7, reads EPEVTQTPSHQVTQMGQEVILRCVPISNHLYFYWYRQILGQKVEFLVSFYNNEISEKSEIFDDQFSVERPDGSNFTLKIRSTKLEDSAMYFCASSELRRQLYEQYFGPGTRLTVT.

This clonotype turned up a few times. The V and J genes are TRBV5-1 and TRBJ2-5, with D maybe TRBD1 (7 bases). The V gene's germline CDR1 is SGHRS and CDR2 YFSETQ. V shed 6 bases and J shed 4 bases, with 22 bases lying between them. The length of the CDR3 is 16 residues. CDR3 in amino acids: CASTTLQGGQGETQYF. The CDR3 bases are TGCGCCAGCACCACCCTCCAGGGGGGCCAGGGAGAGACCCAGTACTTC.

At least ten counts were recorded for this clonotype. This chain joins TRBV7-9 and TRBJ2-3, with 8 bases aligning to TRBD2. This CDR3 has 17 residues. With V trimmed by 2 bases and J by 6 bases, 13 bases remained unmatched. Germline V gene lookup returns CDR1 SEHNR and CDR2 FQNEAQ (reference sequence). The CDR3 region has the DNA TGTGCCAGCAGCTTACCGGGGGGGCTGGCCTTTTCTGATACGCAGTATTTT. Residues: CASSLPGGLAFSDTQYF.

This clonotype was counted only a few times. The chain carries TRBV5-1 and TRBJ2-1; D tentatively reads TRBD1 or TRBD2 (5 bases each). CDR1 is SGHRS, CDR2 YFSETQ, per germline. The CDR3 spans 13 residues. Deletions cut 4 bases from V and 4 bases from J, with 9 bases between. The CDR3 region is CASSAGGYNEQFF. For the CDR3, the DNA is TGCGCCAGCAGCGCTGGGGGTTACAATGAGCAGTTCTTC.

This clonotype occurred many times. This chain uses TRBV11-1 with TRBJ2-3; TRBD2 aligns across 8 bases. Germline V lookup: CDR1 SGHAT, CDR2 FQDESV (reference sequence). Germline trimming cut 7 bases from V and 3 bases from J; bases unmatched to any gene: 9. This CDR3 contains 15 residues. The CDR3 DNA sequence: TGTGCCAGCACCTCGGGGGGGGCTGTGACAGATACGCAGTATTTT. This translates into CASTSGGAVTDTQYF.

This clonotype has at least ten counts. The rearrangement links TRBV10-3 to TRBJ1-2, with a tentative D call TRBD1 (5 bases). V was clipped by 0 bases and J by 2 bases, with 10 bases between them. The CDR3 is 15 amino acids. CDR1 and CDR2 (germline): ENHRY, SYGVKD. The CDR3 region has the DNA TGTGCCATCAGTGAGTCGGGGCAAACAAACTATGGCTACACCTTC. This codes for CAISESGQTNYGYTF.

In its sample, this clonotype was seen many times. This chain joins TRBV20-1 and TRBJ2-3; D might be TRBD2 (7 bases). The CDR3 extends over 15 amino acids. From germline, CDR1 is DFQATT and CDR2 SNEGSKA (reference sequence). V was trimmed by 2 bases and J by 2 bases, leaving 14 bases between them. The DNA of the CDR3 is TGCAGTGCTAGACTGGGGGGGGCTAACACAGATACGCAGTATTTT. Translated, it gives CSARLGGANTDTQYF.